Below are 3 T cell receptor beta chains sequenced from a single sample in a study of early T cells in non-severe SARS-CoV-2 infection. TCRdb called the 5' RACE reads again in MiXCR, with one record for every CDR3 protein. This table has about 53,000 distinct CDR3 sequences, approximately 12% appearing once. The input for sequencing was whole blood, taken at baseline. These receptors were obtained from an adult who was a healthcare worker with PCR-confirmed SARS-CoV-2 infection or an uninfected control (not recorded which).

The rearrangement joins TRBV20-1 to TRBJ2-7; D is unclear. V was cut by 1 base and J by 5 bases, with 9 bases left in between. Germline-derived CDR1 and CDR2 are DFQATT and SNEGSKA (reference sequence). The CDR3 loop spans 12 amino acids. The CDR3 DNA reads as TGCAGTGCTAGAGTCCGAGGTCACGAGCAGTACTTC. The encoded protein is CSARVRGHEQYF.

J is TRBJ2-7 and V is TRBV11-2; TRBD2 aligns across 8 bases. Germline-derived CDR1 and CDR2 are SGHAT and FQNNGV. V was clipped by 0 bases and J by 3 bases; unmatched bases: 4. This CDR3 is 15 amino acids long. CDR3 amino acids: CASSLESGSLYEQYF. As DNA, the CDR3 is TGTGCCAGCAGCTTAGAAAGCGGGAGCCTCTACGAGCAGTACTTC.

This clonotype showed up just a few times. V is TRBV12-3 or TRBV12-4 and J is TRBJ1-1; 11 nucleotides match TRBD1. The ends lost 6 bases at V and 5 bases at J; junction bases unmatched: 5. The CDR3 totals 14 residues. CDR3 DNA: TGTGCCAGCAGGGGCGGGACAGGGGGAACTGAAGCTTTCTTT. Translating gives CASRGGTGGTEAFF.